The next 14 T cell receptor beta chains were all read from a single sample in a study of patients and donors after allogeneic stem cell transplantation. TCRdb processed the RT-PCR reads anew with MiXCR; each CDR3 protein has one entry. Of 98,000 or so distinct CDR3 sequences in the sample, over 30% were seen once. Material for sequencing was blood, either unsorted or a sorted T cell fraction (not recorded which). The receptor source for this set is a human donor who was either an allogeneic HSCT recipient or a stem cell or donor lymphocyte infusion donor (not recorded which). It is not recorded whose cells these are; they may come from a transplant donor.

This clonotype was counted between two and nine times. The chain joins TRBV12-3 or TRBV12-4 to TRBJ2-2, with 7 bases matching TRBD1. The CDR3 contains 14 residues. J gave up 9 bases and V 2 bases, and 6 bases lay outside the gene matches. The CDR3: CASSLHKGARELFF. The CDR3 DNA is TGTGCCAGCAGTTTACACAAGGGGGCCAGGGAGCTGTTTTTT.

This clonotype was picked up a small number of times. The chain joins TRBV12-3 or TRBV12-4 to TRBJ2-5; perhaps TRBD1 as D (7 bases). The V end lost 7 bases, the J end lost 5 bases, and 17 bases lay between the germline ends. This CDR3 is built from 14 residues. The CDR3 DNA sequence: TGTGCCAGCAACCCAGCAGGGGGGCTCGAGACCCAGTACTTC. Translated, it gives CASNPAGGLETQYF.

The chain links TRBV7-9 to TRBJ2-2; 14 bases line up with TRBD2. The CDR3 contains 18 residues. J gave up 4 bases and V 4 bases, and 8 bases lay outside the gene matches. The germline gives CDR1 SEHNR, CDR2 FQNEAQ (reference sequence). The CDR3 DNA is TGTGCCAGCAGCTCGGGAGGACTAGCGGGAGGAAGCACCGGGGAGCTGTTTTTT. This codes for CASSSGGLAGGSTGELFF.

The table lists this clonotype with a few counts. The chain links TRBV20-1 to TRBJ1-4; 8 bases are shared with TRBD1. V shed 6 bases, J shed 11 bases, and the junction held 11 bases outside the gene matches. The germline V gene encodes CDR1 DFQATT and CDR2 SNEGSKA (reference sequence). The CDR3 contains 13 residues. The CDR3 protein is CSARDRQGRKLFF. Written as DNA, the CDR3 is TGCAGTGCGCGAGACAGACAGGGGAGGAAACTGTTTTTT.

The gene calls are TRBV6-5 and TRBJ2-4; D unresolved. Germline V CDR1 and CDR2: MNHEY, SVGAGI. CDR3 length: 14 amino acids. V lost 6 bases and J 1 base, leaving 10 bases between the germline ends. This chain's CDR3 is CASRSVIAKNIQYF. DNA of the CDR3: TGTGCCAGCAGATCGGTGATCGCCAAAAACATTCAGTACTTC.

V and J are TRBV12-3 or TRBV12-4 and TRBJ2-4, with D unclear. Trimming pared 3 bases from V and 1 base from J, leaving 7 bases between. The CDR3 loop spans 14 amino acids. CDR3 coding DNA: TGTGCCAGCAGTTTCCGGGCGGCCAAAAACATTCAGTACTTC. Protein sequence: CASSFRAAKNIQYF.

The genes are TRBV5-6 and TRBJ1-3; D not resolved. The germline V gene has CDR1 SGHDT and CDR2 YYEEEE. V shed 1 base and J shed 0 bases, with 11 bases lying between them. CDR3 length: 16 amino acids. CDR3 bases: TGTGCCAGCAGCTTGAGGCAGGCTTACTCTGGAAACACCATATATTTT. This sequence encodes CASSLRQAYSGNTIYF.

The chain joins TRBV7-2 to TRBJ2-1, with 8 bases that match TRBD2. J gave up 8 bases and V 5 bases, and 5 bases lay outside the gene matches. The CDR3 is made up of 13 amino acids. Germline CDR1 and CDR2: SGHTA and FQGNSA. The DNA for the CDR3 is TGTGCCAGCAGCCTGAGCGGGAGTCATGAGCAGTTCTTC. Translation gives CASSLSGSHEQFF.

This clonotype was recorded a few times. This sequence joins TRBV28 and TRBJ1-5; D is undetermined. Germline lookup yields CDR1 MDHEN and CDR2 SYDVKM. Between the trimmed V and J ends, which lost 7 bases and 1 base, there was a span of 23 bases. This CDR3 comprises 18 residues. The CDR3 is CASITAGFWQRSNQPQHF. In nucleotides, the CDR3 is TGTGCCAGCATTACTGCGGGATTTTGGCAGCGGAGCAATCAGCCCCAGCATTTT.

V and J are TRBV29-1 and TRBJ1-1, with a possible D match to TRBD1 (6 bases). Germline V gives CDR1 SQVTM, CDR2 ANQGSEA. This CDR3 has 14 residues. Trimming stripped 2 bases from V and 5 bases from J, with 15 bases between. CDR3 protein: CSVENRGRFTEAFF. CDR3 nucleotides: TGCAGCGTTGAAAACCGGGGGCGATTTACTGAAGCTTTCTTT. The variable domain in full, completed from reference TRBV29-1 and TRBJ1-1, reads SAVISQKPSRDICQRGTSLTIQCQVDSQVTMMFWYRQQPGQSLTLIATANQGSEATYESGFVIDKFPISRPNLTFSTLTVSNMSPEDSSIYLCSVENRGRFTEAFFGQGTRLTVV.

V gene TRBV4-2 combines with J gene TRBJ2-1; a possible D gene is TRBD2 (6 bases). Trimming took off 0 bases at V and 8 bases at J, with 14 bases between the two ends. The CDR3 has 15 amino acids. Germline lookup yields CDR1 LGHNA and CDR2 YNFKEQ. CDR3 sequence reads: CASSQENWGGDEQFF. For the CDR3, the DNA is TGTGCCAGCAGCCAAGAAAACTGGGGAGGAGATGAGCAGTTCTTC.

The chain uses TRBV20-1 and TRBJ2-1, with TRBD1 matching over 7 bases. The CDR3 has 19 residues. The germline gives CDR1 DFQATT, CDR2 SNEGSKA (reference sequence). Germline trimming cut 0 bases from V and 3 bases from J; bases unmatched to any gene: 17. The CDR3 spells CSARDVHFETGKSYNEQFF. CDR3 sequence (DNA): TGCAGTGCTAGAGACGTCCACTTCGAGACAGGGAAGAGCTACAATGAGCAGTTCTTC.

This clonotype was detected ten times or more. The chain carries TRBV7-2 and TRBJ1-2; 9 positions match TRBD1. V lost 1 base and J lost 5; bases outside the gene matches: 8. This CDR3 is built from 16 residues. Looked up from germline, CDR1 is SGHTA and CDR2 is FQGNSA. The CDR3 DNA reads as TGTGCCAGCAGCTTAGGGACCGTGACAGGGGGATATGGCTACACCTTC. Its translation: CASSLGTVTGGYGYTF.

This clonotype was seen only once. The CDR3, as DNA: TGTGCCAGCAGTTTATGGGCTAGCGGGAGGGAGTTCTTC. It is translated as CASSLWASGREFF. The chain combines TRBV27 with TRBJ2-1; 12 nucleotides agree with TRBD2. CDR3 length: 13 amino acids. Germline V CDR1 and CDR2: MNHEY, SMNVEV (reference sequence). Trimming at V came to 1 base and at J to 14 bases, leaving 3 bases not matched to a gene.